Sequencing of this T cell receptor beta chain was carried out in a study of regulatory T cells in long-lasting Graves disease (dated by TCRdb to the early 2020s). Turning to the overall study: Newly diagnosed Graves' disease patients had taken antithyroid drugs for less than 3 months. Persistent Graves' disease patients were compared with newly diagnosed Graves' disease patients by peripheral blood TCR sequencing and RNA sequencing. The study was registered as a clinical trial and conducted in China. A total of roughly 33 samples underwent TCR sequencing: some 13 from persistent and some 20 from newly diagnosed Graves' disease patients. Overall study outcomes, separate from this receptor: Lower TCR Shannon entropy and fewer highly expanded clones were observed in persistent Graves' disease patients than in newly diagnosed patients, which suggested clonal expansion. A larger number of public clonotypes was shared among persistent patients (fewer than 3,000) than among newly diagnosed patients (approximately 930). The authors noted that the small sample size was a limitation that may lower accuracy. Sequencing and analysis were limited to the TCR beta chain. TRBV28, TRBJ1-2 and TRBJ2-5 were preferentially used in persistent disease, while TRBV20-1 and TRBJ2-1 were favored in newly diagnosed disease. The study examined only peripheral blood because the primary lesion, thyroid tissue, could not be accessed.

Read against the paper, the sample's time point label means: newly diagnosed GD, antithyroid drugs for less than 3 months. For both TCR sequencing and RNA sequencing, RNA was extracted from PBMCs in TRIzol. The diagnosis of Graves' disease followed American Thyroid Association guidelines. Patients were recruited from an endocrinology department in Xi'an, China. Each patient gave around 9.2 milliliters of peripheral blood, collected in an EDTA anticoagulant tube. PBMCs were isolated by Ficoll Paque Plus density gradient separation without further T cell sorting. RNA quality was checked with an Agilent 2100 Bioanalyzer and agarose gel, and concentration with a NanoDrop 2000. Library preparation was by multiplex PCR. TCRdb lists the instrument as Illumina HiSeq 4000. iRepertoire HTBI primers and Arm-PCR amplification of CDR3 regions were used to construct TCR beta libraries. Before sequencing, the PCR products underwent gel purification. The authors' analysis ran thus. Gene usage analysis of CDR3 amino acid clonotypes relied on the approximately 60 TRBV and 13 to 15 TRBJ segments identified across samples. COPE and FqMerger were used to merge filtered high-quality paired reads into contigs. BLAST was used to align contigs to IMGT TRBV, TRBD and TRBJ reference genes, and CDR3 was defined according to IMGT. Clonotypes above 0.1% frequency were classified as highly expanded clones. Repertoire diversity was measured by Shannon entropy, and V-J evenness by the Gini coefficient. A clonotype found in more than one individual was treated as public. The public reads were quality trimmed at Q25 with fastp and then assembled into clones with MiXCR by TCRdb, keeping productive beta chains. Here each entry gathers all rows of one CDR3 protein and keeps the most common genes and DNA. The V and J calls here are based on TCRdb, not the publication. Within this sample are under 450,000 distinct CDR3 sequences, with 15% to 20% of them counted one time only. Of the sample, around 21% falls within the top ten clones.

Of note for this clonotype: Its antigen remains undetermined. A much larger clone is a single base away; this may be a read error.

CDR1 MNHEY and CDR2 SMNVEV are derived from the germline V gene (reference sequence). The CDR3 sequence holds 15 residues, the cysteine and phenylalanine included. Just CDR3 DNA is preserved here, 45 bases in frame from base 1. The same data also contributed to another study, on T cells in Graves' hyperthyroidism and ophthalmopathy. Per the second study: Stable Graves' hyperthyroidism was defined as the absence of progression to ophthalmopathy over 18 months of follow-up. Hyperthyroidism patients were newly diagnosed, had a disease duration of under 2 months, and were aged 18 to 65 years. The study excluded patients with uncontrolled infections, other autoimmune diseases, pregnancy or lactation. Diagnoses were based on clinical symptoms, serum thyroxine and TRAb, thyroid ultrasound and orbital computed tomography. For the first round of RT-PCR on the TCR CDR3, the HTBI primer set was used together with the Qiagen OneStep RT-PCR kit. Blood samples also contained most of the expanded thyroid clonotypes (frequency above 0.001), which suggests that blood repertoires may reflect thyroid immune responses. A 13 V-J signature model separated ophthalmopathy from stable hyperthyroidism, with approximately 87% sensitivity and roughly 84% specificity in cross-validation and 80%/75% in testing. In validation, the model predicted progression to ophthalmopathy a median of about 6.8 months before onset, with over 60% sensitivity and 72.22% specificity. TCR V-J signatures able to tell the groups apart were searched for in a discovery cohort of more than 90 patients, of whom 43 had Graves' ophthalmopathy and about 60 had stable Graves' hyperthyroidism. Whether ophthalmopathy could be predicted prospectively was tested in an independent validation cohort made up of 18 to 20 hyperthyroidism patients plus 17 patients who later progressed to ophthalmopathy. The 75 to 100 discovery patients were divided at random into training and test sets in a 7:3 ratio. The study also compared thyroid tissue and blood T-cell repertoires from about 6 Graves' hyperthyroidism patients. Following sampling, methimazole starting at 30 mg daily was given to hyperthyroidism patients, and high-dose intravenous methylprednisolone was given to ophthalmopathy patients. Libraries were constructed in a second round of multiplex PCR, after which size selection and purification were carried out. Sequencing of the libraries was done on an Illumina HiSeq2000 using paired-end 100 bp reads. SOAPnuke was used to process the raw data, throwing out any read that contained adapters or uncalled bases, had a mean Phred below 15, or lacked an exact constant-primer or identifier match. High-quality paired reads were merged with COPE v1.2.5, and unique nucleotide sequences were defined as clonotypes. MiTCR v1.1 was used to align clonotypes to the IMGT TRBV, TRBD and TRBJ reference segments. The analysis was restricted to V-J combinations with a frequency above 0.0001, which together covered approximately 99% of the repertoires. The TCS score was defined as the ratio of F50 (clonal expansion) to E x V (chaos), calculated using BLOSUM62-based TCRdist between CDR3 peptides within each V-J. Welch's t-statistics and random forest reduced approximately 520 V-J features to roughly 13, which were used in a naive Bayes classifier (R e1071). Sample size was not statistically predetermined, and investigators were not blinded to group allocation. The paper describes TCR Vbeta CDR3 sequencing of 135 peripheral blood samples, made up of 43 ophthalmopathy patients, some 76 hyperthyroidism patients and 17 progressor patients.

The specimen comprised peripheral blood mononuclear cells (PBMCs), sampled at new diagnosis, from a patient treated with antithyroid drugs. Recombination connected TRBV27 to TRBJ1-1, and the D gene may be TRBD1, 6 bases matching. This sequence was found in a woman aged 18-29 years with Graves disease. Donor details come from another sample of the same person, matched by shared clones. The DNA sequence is TGTGCCAGCAGTTTATCCAGGGGCGCTGACACTGAAGCTTCCTTT. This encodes CASSLSRGADTEASF.